Below, 5 T cell receptor beta chains from the same sample are listed, as sequenced in a study of blood T cell repertoires in COVID-19. Sequencing was performed with immunoSEQ multiplex PCR; in TCRdb, only in-frame clones are kept and a portion is missing. The sample has about 380,000 clones, around 92% seen once. Source material: peripheral blood. These receptors were collected from a man aged 35-49 years with acute or convalescent COVID-19.

This chain connects TRBV11-2 to TRBJ2-7; 12 bases are shared with TRBD2. There are 15 residues in the CDR3. CDR1 is SGHAT and CDR2 is FQNNGV in the germline V gene. After removal of 1 base from V and 5 bases from J, the junction contained 3 bases not matched to a gene. In nucleotides, the CDR3 is TGTGCCAGCAGCTTAGCTAGCGGGAGGGCCCACGAGCAGTACTTC. Its protein is CASSLASGRAHEQYF.

The chain couples TRBV2 to TRBJ2-7; no definite D call. CDR1 and CDR2 from the germline V gene are SNHLY and FYNNEI. The CDR3 is 12 residues long. Between the trimmed V and J ends, which lost 2 bases and 4 bases, there was a span of 6 bases. The CDR3 is CASSEIGYEQYF. In DNA form, the CDR3 reads TGTGCCAGCAGTGAAATCGGGTACGAGCAGTACTTC.

The chain recombines TRBV27 with TRBJ1-1; TRBD1 aligns across 8 bases. The V and J ends lost 2 bases and 3 bases, in that order; junction bases with no gene match: 2. The germline gives CDR1 MNHEY, CDR2 SMNVEV (reference sequence). There are 14 residues in the CDR3. CDR3 region: CASSLAGGYTEAFF. In DNA form, the CDR3 reads TGTGCCAGCAGTTTAGCAGGGGGCTACACTGAAGCTTTCTTT.

This clone was seen only once. The chain combines TRBV5-1 with TRBJ2-2; 13 bases map to TRBD2. Germline CDR1 is SGHRS and CDR2 is YFSETQ. The CDR3 runs 15 residues. V shed 4 bases and J 5 bases; nucleotides not matched to a gene: 2. The CDR3 sequence is CASSAGLAGTGELFF. CDR3 in DNA: TGCGCCAGCAGCGCGGGACTAGCGGGGACCGGGGAGCTGTTTTTT.

There are a few counts of this clone. CDR3 sequence: CASSTFSIGAETQYF. The DNA for the CDR3 is TGTGCCAGTAGTACATTTAGTATAGGGGCGGAGACCCAGTACTTC. The J gene is TRBJ2-5, the V gene TRBV19; possible D gene TRBD1, 5 bases. There are 15 residues in the CDR3. V was clipped by 4 bases and J by 5 bases, with 17 bases between them. Germline V CDR1 and CDR2: LNHDA, SQIVND (reference sequence).